The present T cell receptor (beta chain) was sequenced within a study of cytomegalovirus exposure and HLA in healthy donors. PCR primers comprised 60 Vbeta and 13 Jbeta primers. Assay used: immunoSEQ multiplex PCR; TCRdb lists only in-frame clones, some missing. This table has around 150,000 clones, 82% appearing once. The V end was cut by 2 bases, the J end by 4 bases, with 11 bases between. CDR3 size: 14 residues. The germline V gene encodes CDR1 MNHEY and CDR2 SVGAGI. V gene TRBV6-5 combines with J gene TRBJ2-5; possibly TRBD2 for D (5 bases). This sequence originates from a man in his thirties or forties in good health and CMV-seropositive. Sequencing was done on a sample of PBMCs. The CDR3 DNA reads TGTGCCAGCAGTTACGGAGGAGGCTTAGAGACCCAGTACTTC. Protein sequence: CASSYGGGLETQYF.